In this sample, the clone carrying this T cell receptor beta chain turned up many times. Fresh peripheral blood, about 10 ml, was the PBMC source. Germline V gives CDR1 SNHLY, CDR2 FYNNEI. The junction had 14 bases not matched to a gene; V was cut back by 5 bases and J by 5 bases. The CDR3 sequence is 16 residues long. The data are from a study of Graves' ophthalmopathy and Graves' hyperthyroidism. RNA transcripts yielded amplified TCR beta CDR3 regions. Amplification began with first-round RT-PCR using HTBI primers, then second-round multiplex PCR was performed. TCRdb independently ran MiXCR on the multiplex PCR reads; one entry per CDR3 protein. The sample lists approximately 460,000 distinct CDR3 sequences, about 15% occurring once.

J is TRBJ2-7 and V is TRBV2; TRBD2 aligns across 8 bases. The origin of this receptor is a woman between 25 and 40 years old with Graves' ophthalmopathy. The source material was blood. The CDR3 reads CASSLPKGLESHEQYF. The CDR3 DNA sequence: TGTGCCAGCAGTCTCCCTAAGGGACTAGAGTCCCACGAGCAGTACTTC. Full variable domain (missing parts from reference TRBV2 and TRBJ2-7): EPEVTQTPSHQVTQMGQEVILRCVPISNHLYFYWYRQILGQKVEFLVSFYNNEISEKSEIFDDQFSVERPDGSNFTLKIRSTKLEDSAMYFCASSLPKGLESHEQYFGPGTRLTVT.